This T cell receptor (beta chain) originates from a study of cytomegalovirus exposure and HLA in healthy donors. 13 Jbeta primers and 60 Vbeta primers were used for the PCR. TCRdb's table, derived via immunoSEQ multiplex PCR, lists solely in-frame clones and lacks some. The data contain 150,000 to 200,000 clones, about four fifths of them singletons. With 1 base removed from V and 6 bases from J, the gap between germline ends came to 12 bases. Per germline, CDR1 GTSNPN and CDR2 SVGIG (reference sequence). This CDR3 has 13 residues. The sequencing input was PBMCs. This receptor was identified in a girl under 18 in good health and CMV-seropositive. The chain is built from TRBV30 and TRBJ1-1, with a weak D call TRBD1 (5 bases). The CDR3 region has the DNA TGTGCCTGGAGTGGTCAGGGAAGACCTGAAGCTTTCTTT. This gives the protein CAWSGQGRPEAFF.